The next 10 T cell receptor beta chains were all read from a single sample in a study of response to subunit inactivated influenza vaccine. TCRdb reprocessed the RT-PCR reads via MiXCR and lists one record per CDR3 protein. The sample consists of some 500,000 distinct CDR3 sequences, 16% of them appearing once. The sample was CD4+ T cells sorted from PBMCs, taken about 23 months after vaccination. The receptors originated from a man between 50 and 70 years old who received an inactivated influenza vaccine.

This clonotype has a handful of counts. The chain employs TRBV20-1 and TRBJ2-7; 11 bases map to TRBD2. Germline CDR1 DFQATT, CDR2 SNEGSKA (reference sequence). The CDR3 has 14 residues. Germline trimming cut 3 bases from V and 5 bases from J; bases unmatched to any gene: 6. CDR3 loop: CSASLTSGRDEQYF. CDR3 nucleotides: TGCAGTGCTAGTCTAACTAGCGGGAGAGACGAGCAGTACTTC.

This clonotype was counted between two and nine times. The chain employs TRBV20-1 and TRBJ2-7; the match to TRBD1 covers 9 bases. V shed 2 bases and J 6 bases; nucleotides not matched to a gene: 5. Germline CDR1 is DFQATT and CDR2 is SNEGSKA (reference sequence). This CDR3 spans 13 amino acids. CDR3 sequence reads: CSARRTGVIEQYF. The CDR3 bases are TGCAGTGCTAGACGGACAGGGGTAATCGAGCAGTACTTC.

The rearrangement uses TRBV28 and TRBJ1-2, with a possible D match to TRBD1 (6 bases). V lost 6 bases and J 5 bases, leaving 13 bases between the germline ends. This CDR3 is built from 13 residues. Germline assignment: CDR1 MDHEN and CDR2 SYDVKM. The CDR3 coding sequence is TGTGCCAGCAGAACAGGGAGTACTTATGGCTACACCTTC. Its translation: CASRTGSTYGYTF.

CDR3 loop: CSVEEQGQTQYF. The CDR3 DNA reads as TGCAGCGTTGAAGAGCAGGGGCAGACCCAGTACTTC. V is TRBV29-1 and J is TRBJ2-5, with D perhaps TRBD1 (6 bases). The CDR3 is 12 amino acids. Trimming took off 0 bases at V and 6 bases at J, with 8 bases between the two ends. CDR1 is SQVTM and CDR2 is ANQGSEA in the germline V gene.

J is TRBJ2-1 and V is TRBV29-1, with TRBD2 matching over 11 bases. The CDR3 is 14 residues long. Germline V lookup: CDR1 SQVTM, CDR2 ANQGSEA. V was clipped by 8 bases and J by 6 bases; unmatched bases: 9. DNA for the CDR3: TGCAGCCTCCATAGCGGGGGGGCCGTCAATGAGCAGTTCTTC. Translating gives CSLHSGGAVNEQFF.

Ten or more counts support this clonotype. The V gene is TRBV11-2, the J gene TRBJ1-2; 8 nucleotides agree with TRBD1. With V trimmed by 4 bases and J by 4 bases, 2 bases remained unmatched. CDR3 length equals 13 residues. Germline V gene data show CDR1 as SGHAT and CDR2 as FQNNGV. CDR3 residues: CASSSTGVYGYTF. The CDR3 region has the DNA TGTGCCAGCAGCTCGACAGGGGTCTATGGCTACACCTTC.

The chain links TRBV20-1 to TRBJ2-1; 10 bases align to TRBD2. CDR3 length: 16 residues. J gave up 7 bases and V 1 base, and 10 bases lay outside the gene matches. Germline CDR1 DFQATT, CDR2 SNEGSKA (reference sequence). The CDR3 spells CSARAGGLAALNEQFF. The CDR3 coding sequence is TGCAGTGCTAGAGCGGGCGGACTAGCGGCACTTAATGAGCAGTTCTTC.

This clonotype was counted only a few times. The chain carries TRBV20-1 and TRBJ2-7, with 7 bases that match TRBD1. Germline V CDR1 and CDR2: DFQATT, SNEGSKA (reference sequence). This CDR3 spans 14 amino acids. J gave up 4 bases and V 4 bases, and 10 bases lay outside the gene matches. The CDR3 reads CSAKAGQARYEQYF. The DNA of the CDR3 is TGCAGTGCTAAGGCTGGACAGGCCAGGTACGAGCAGTACTTC.

The V gene is TRBV20-1, the J gene TRBJ2-5; D remains ambiguous. Germline CDR1 reads DFQATT; CDR2 reads SNEGSKA (reference sequence). Trimming pared 2 bases from V and 5 bases from J, leaving 6 bases between. This CDR3 is 11 amino acids long. CDR3 coding DNA: TGCAGTGCTAGACACATGGAGACCCAGTACTTC. Its translation is CSARHMETQYF.

The chain links TRBV24-1 to TRBJ2-5, with D possibly matching TRBD2 (5 bases). The ends were cut back, 4 bases at V and 1 base at J, with 12 bases in the middle. Germline assignment: CDR1 KGHDR and CDR2 SFDVKD. This CDR3 comprises 15 residues. The CDR3 is CATSDPGGRQETQYF. In DNA, the CDR3 is TGTGCCACCAGTGACCCCGGCGGGCGCCAAGAGACCCAGTACTTC.